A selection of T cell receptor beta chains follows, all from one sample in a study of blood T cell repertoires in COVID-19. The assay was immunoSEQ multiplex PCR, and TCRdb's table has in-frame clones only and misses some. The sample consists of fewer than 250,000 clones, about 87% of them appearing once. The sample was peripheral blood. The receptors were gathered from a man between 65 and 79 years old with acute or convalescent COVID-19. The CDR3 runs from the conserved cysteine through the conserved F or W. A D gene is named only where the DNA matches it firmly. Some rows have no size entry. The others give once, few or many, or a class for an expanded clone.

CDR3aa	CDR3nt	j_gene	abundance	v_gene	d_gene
CASSTQTGARLAQYF	TGTGCCAGCAGTACACAGACAGGGGCCCGCCTAGCCCAGTACTTC	TRBJ2-5	.	TRBV28	TRBD1
CASSNIRTETYEQYF	TGTGCCAGCAGTAATATAAGGACAGAGACCTACGAGCAGTACTTC	TRBJ2-7	.	TRBV5-6	.
CASSASGTVNQPQHF	TGTGCCAGTAGTGCCTCCGGGACAGTGAATCAGCCCCAGCATTTT	TRBJ1-5	.	TRBV19	TRBD1
CASSPSGFNTGELFF	TGTGCCAGCAGCCCTAGCGGGTTCAACACCGGGGAGCTGTTTTTT	TRBJ2-2	.	TRBV4-2	TRBD2
CASRGTAYGTEAFF	TGTGCCAGCAGAGGGACAGCTTACGGGACTGAAGCTTTCTTT	TRBJ1-1	.	TRBV7-9	TRBD1
CASSYTGSSGNTIYF	TGTGCCAGCAGTTATACAGGGAGCTCTGGAAACACCATATATTTT	TRBJ1-3	few	TRBV6-2/TRBV6-3	.
CASKELAGGEQFF	TGTGCCAGCAAGGAACTAGCTGGTGGTGAGCAGTTCTTC	TRBJ2-1	.	TRBV6-5	.
CASSSGQITEAFF	TGTGCCAGCAGCTCGGGACAGATCACTGAAGCTTTCTTT	TRBJ1-1	.	TRBV7-2	TRBD1
CASSSGQPTQETQYF	TGTGCCAGCAGCTCGGGACAACCCACCCAAGAGACCCAGTACTTC	TRBJ2-5	.	TRBV7-8	.
CASSPAAGDLFGYTF	TGTGCCAGCTCACCAGCGGCAGGGGATTTGTTTGGCTACACCTTC	TRBJ1-2	.	TRBV18	.
CASSSSGTYNEQFF	TGTGCCAGCAGTTCTAGCGGGACCTACAATGAGCAGTTCTTC	TRBJ2-1	many	TRBV6-2/TRBV6-3	TRBD2
CASSLDGFLETQYF	TGTGCCAGCAGCTTAGATGGCTTCCTTGAGACCCAGTACTTC	TRBJ2-5	.	TRBV7-2	.
CASTGWRGGPADTQYF	TGTGCCAGTACCGGATGGCGGGGAGGGCCCGCAGATACGCAGTATTTT	TRBJ2-3	few	TRBV19	TRBD2
CASSLQGDNYGYTF	TGTGCCAGTAGTCTACAGGGGGATAACTATGGCTACACCTTC	TRBJ1-2	.	TRBV19	TRBD1
CASKGTGYGGYTF	TGCGCCAGCAAAGGAACAGGGTACGGCGGCTACACCTTC	TRBJ1-2	.	TRBV5-1	.
CASSIGPRAGYTF	TGTGCCAGTAGTATTGGGCCCAGGGCTGGCTACACCTTC	TRBJ1-2	few	TRBV19	.
CASSNIPGQAVSGYTF	TGTGCCAGTAGTAACATACCGGGACAGGCCGTCAGTGGCTACACCTTC	TRBJ1-2	.	TRBV19	TRBD1
CASSPQLNTEAFF	TGTGCCAGCAGCCCACAACTGAACACTGAAGCTTTCTTT	TRBJ1-1	.	TRBV14	.
CASSLESGYEQYF	TGCGCCAGCAGCTTGGAATCCGGGTACGAGCAGTACTTC	TRBJ2-7	.	TRBV5-1	.
CASSPQGGFNTEAFF	TGTGCCAGCAGCCCACAGGGAGGGTTCAACACTGAAGCTTTCTTT	TRBJ1-1	.	TRBV7-9	.
CASSARKGMGTEAFF	TGTGCCAGCAGTGCCCGAAAGGGGATGGGCACTGAAGCTTTCTTT	TRBJ1-1	many	TRBV2	.
CASSPGGLAGTGELFF	TGTGCCAGCAGCCCCGGAGGCTTAGCGGGGACCGGGGAGCTGTTTTTT	TRBJ2-2	.	TRBV9	TRBD2
CASSQAGANTGELFF	TGCGCCAGCAGCCAGGCAGGGGCGAACACCGGGGAGCTGTTTTTT	TRBJ2-2	.	TRBV4-3	.
CASTRSNEQFF	TGTGCCAGCACGAGGTCAAATGAGCAGTTCTTC	TRBJ2-1	.	TRBV6-5	.
CATSDFDRSYGYTF	TGTGCCACCAGTGATTTCGACAGATCCTATGGCTACACCTTC	TRBJ1-2	.	TRBV24-1	.
CASSLTGGLVRPGELFF	TGTGCCAGCAGCTTAACGGGGGGACTAGTTCGGCCCGGGGAGCTGTTTTTT	TRBJ2-2	.	TRBV7-3	TRBD2
CASSPPVGGRAGFPNTEAFF	TGTGCCAGCTCACCACCGGTAGGGGGGAGGGCAGGGTTTCCGAACACTGAAGCTTTCTTT	TRBJ1-1	once	TRBV18	.
CASSQDRGRGYTF	TGTGCCAGCAGCCAAGACAGGGGTAGGGGCTACACCTTC	TRBJ1-2	.	TRBV3-1/TRBV3-2	.
CASRDRWLEQYF	TGTGCCAGCAGGGACAGGTGGCTTGAGCAGTACTTC	TRBJ2-7	.	TRBV21-1	.
CASSITGGSTDTQYF	TGTGCCAGTAGTATTACTGGCGGGAGCACAGATACGCAGTATTTT	TRBJ2-3	.	TRBV19	.
CAISESGGGSSYEQYF	TGTGCCATCAGTGAGTCGGGCGGGGGTAGCTCCTACGAGCAGTACTTC	TRBJ2-7	.	TRBV10-3	TRBD2
CASSAGTGGATRYTF	TGTGCCAGCAGCGCAGGAACAGGGGGCGCGACCCGCTACACCTTC	TRBJ1-2	once	TRBV5-6	TRBD1
CAVGTSVKNIQYF	TGTGCCGTCGGGACTAGCGTGAAAAACATTCAGTACTTC	TRBJ2-4	few	TRBV6-6	TRBD2
CASSIRQVDSPLHF	TGTGCCAGCAGCATCCGACAGGTAGATTCACCCCTCCACTTT	TRBJ1-6	.	TRBV9	.
CASSPRQGSSGNTIYF	TGTGCCAGCAGCCCACGACAGGGATCGTCTGGAAACACCATATATTTT	TRBJ1-3	.	TRBV6-2/TRBV6-3	TRBD1
CASSLGTTTITDTQYF	TGTGCCAGCAGCTTAGGGACAACGACCATCACAGATACGCAGTATTTT	TRBJ2-3	.	TRBV5-8	.
CASSPERNRVDGYTF	TGTGCCAGCTCACCAGAGAGAAACAGGGTGGATGGCTACACCTTC	TRBJ1-2	.	TRBV18	.
CASTGTSGPYEQYF	TGTGCCAGTACAGGGACTAGCGGACCCTACGAGCAGTACTTC	TRBJ2-7	.	TRBV19	TRBD2
CASSYSGRESEKLFF	TGTGCCAGCAGTTACTCGGGCAGGGAAAGCGAAAAACTGTTTTTT	TRBJ1-4	.	TRBV6-5	.
CASSLKSGSLDEQFF	TGTGCCAGCAGCCTGAAAAGCGGGAGCTTAGATGAGCAGTTCTTC	TRBJ2-1	once	TRBV11-1	TRBD2
CASSLAGGPADTEAFF	TGTGCCAGCAGCTTGGCCGGAGGGCCGGCGGACACTGAAGCTTTCTTT	TRBJ1-1	few	TRBV5-6	.
CASSLYQPRGEKLFF	TGTGCCAGCAGCTTATACCAACCTAGGGGAGAAAAACTGTTTTTT	TRBJ1-4	.	TRBV7-2	.